This TCR beta chain stems from a study of T cell changes during pregnancy in multiple sclerosis. Clones were read by immunoSEQ multiplex PCR, and TCRdb kept only the in-frame ones, dropping some. The sample shows 46,000 or so clones, roughly 90% of them seen only once. V lost 6 bases, J lost 5 bases, and 1 base stayed unmatched. Germline V CDR1 and CDR2: MNHEY, SMNVEV (reference sequence). The CDR3 contains 12 residues. This specimen was peripheral blood, taken in the second trimester of pregnancy. The source of this sequence is a female donor in good health, enrolled as a control in a pregnancy study. The chain carries TRBV27 and TRBJ2-7, with 10 positions matching TRBD2. Here the CDR3 reads CASRGTSDEQYF. The CDR3 nucleotides are TGTGCCAGCAGGGGGACTAGCGACGAGCAGTACTTC.